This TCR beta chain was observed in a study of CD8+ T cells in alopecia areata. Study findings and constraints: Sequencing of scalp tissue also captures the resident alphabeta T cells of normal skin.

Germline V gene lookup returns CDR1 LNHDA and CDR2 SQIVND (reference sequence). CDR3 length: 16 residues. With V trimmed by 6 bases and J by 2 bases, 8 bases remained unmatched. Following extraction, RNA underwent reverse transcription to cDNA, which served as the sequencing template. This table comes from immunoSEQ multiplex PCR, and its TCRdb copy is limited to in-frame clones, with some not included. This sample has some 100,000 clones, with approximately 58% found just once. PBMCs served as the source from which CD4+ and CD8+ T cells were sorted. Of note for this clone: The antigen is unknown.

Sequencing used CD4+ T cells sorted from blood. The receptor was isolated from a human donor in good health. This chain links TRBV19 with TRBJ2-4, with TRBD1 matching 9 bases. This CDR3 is CASSSDRGRTKNIQYF. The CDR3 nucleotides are TGTGCCAGTAGCTCAGACAGGGGGAGAACCAAAAACATTCAGTACTTC. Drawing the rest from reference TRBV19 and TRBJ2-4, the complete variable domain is DGGITQSPKYLFRKEGQNVTLSCEQNLNHDAMYWYRQDPGQGLRLIYYSQIVNDFQKGDIAEGYSVSREKKESFPLTVTSAQKNPTAFYLCASSSDRGRTKNIQYFGAGTRLSVL.